This TCR beta chain derives from a study of PD-L1 blockade in urothelial cancer. Overall study: Starting around 2014, patients were given atezolizumab (1,200 mg intravenously every 3 weeks). Individuals in the cohort had been given 0 to 3 earlier chemotherapy regimens. Men with urothelial cancer arising in the bladder made up about 85% of the roughly 29 patients. Study conclusions and caveats: Durable-benefit patients showed greater tumor-associated blood clone expansion at 3 weeks.

Germline loops: CDR1 SGHAT, CDR2 FQNNGV. The V and J ends lost 5 bases and 1 base, in that order; junction bases with no gene match: 9. The CDR3 loop spans 16 amino acids. As concerns this clone: Its antigen remains unidentified.

Repertoires were generated with immunoSEQ multiplex PCR, while TCRdb's copy carries only in-frame clones and drops some. The sample shows around 50,000 clones, 70% to 90% of them seen only once. As to time point: peripheral blood 6 weeks after treatment start. This specimen consisted of PBMCs, obtained around atezolizumab (anti-PD-L1) treatment. The chain employs TRBV11-2 and TRBJ2-7, with 9 bases that match TRBD1. The receptor was derived from a man over 45 with urothelial cancer. The CDR3, as DNA: TGTGCCAGCAGCCGGGGACAGGGAACCATTTCCTACGAGCAGTACTTC. The encoded protein is CASSRGQGTISYEQYF. The variable domain in full, completed from reference TRBV11-2 and TRBJ2-7, reads EAGVAQSPRYKIIEKRQSVAFWCNPISGHATLYWYQQILGQGPKLLIQFQNNGVVDDSQLPKDRFSAERLKGVDSTLKIQPAKLEDSAVYLCASSRGQGTISYEQYFGPGTRLTVT.